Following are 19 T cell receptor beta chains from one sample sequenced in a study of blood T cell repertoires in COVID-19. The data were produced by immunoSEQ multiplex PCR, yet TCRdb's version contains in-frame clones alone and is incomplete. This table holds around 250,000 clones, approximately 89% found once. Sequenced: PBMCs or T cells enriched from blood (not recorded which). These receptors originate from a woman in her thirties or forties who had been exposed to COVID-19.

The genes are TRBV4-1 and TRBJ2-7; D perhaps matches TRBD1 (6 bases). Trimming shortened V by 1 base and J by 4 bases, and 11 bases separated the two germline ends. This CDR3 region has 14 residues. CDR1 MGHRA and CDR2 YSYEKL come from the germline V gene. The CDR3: CASSQAAGDYEQYF. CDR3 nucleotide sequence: TGCGCCAGCAGCCAAGCCGCAGGGGATTACGAGCAGTACTTC.

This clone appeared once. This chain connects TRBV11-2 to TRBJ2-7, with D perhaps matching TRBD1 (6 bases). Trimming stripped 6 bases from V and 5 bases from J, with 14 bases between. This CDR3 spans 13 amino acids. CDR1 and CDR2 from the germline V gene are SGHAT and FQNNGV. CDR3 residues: CASRVNRDHEQYF. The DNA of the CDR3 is TGTGCCAGCAGGGTAAACAGGGACCACGAGCAGTACTTC.

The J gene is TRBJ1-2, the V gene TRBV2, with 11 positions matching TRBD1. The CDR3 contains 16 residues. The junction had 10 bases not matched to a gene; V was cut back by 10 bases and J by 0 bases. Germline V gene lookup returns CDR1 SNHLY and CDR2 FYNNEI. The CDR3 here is CATKRTGGPPNYGYTF. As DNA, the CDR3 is TGTGCCACCAAGAGGACAGGGGGCCCTCCTAACTATGGCTACACCTTC.

The CDR3 sequence is CASSQGSPGNSPLHF. DNA for the CDR3: TGTGCCAGCAGCCAAGGGTCGCCGGGGAATTCACCCCTCCACTTT. The chain employs TRBV3-1 (or the pseudogene TRBV3-2) and TRBJ1-6, with unresolved D. V was clipped by 1 base and J by 7 bases, with 11 bases between them. Germline-derived CDR1 and CDR2 are LGHDT and YNNKEL (reference sequence). This CDR3 is 15 amino acids long.

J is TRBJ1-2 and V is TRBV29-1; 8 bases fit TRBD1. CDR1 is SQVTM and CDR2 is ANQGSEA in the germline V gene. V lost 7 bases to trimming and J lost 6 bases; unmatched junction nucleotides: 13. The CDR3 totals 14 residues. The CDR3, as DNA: TGCAGCGCCCGAGGGAGAGACAGGGGCCATGGCTACACCTTC. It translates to CSARGRDRGHGYTF.

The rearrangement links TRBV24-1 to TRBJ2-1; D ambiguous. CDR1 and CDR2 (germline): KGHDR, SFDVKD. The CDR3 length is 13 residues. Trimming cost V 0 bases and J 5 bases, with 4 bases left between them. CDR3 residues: CATSDLPNNEQFF. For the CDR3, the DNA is TGTGCCACCAGTGATTTGCCCAACAATGAGCAGTTCTTC.

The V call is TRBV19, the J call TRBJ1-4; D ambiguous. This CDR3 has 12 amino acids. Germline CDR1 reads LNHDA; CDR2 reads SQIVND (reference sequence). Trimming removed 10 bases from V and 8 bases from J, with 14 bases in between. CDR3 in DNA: TGTGCCACGACGAAGGGAGGAGAAAAACTGTTTTTT. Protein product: CATTKGGEKLFF. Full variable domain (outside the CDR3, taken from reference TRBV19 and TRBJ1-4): DGGITQSPKYLFRKEGQNVTLSCEQNLNHDAMYWYRQDPGQGLRLIYYSQIVNDFQKGDIAEGYSVSREKKESFPLTVTSAQKNPTAFYLCATTKGGEKLFFGSGTQLSVL.

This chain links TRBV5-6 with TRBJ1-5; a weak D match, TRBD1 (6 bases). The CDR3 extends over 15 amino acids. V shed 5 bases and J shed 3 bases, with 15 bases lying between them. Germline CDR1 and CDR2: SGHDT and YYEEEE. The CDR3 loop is CASSIGGGNNQPQHF. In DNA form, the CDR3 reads TGTGCCAGCAGTATAGGGGGGGGCAACAATCAGCCCCAGCATTTT.

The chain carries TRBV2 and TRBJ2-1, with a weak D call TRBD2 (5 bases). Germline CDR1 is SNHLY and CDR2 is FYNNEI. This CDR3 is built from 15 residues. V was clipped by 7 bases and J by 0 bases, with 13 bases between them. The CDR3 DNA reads TGTGCCAGCACCTCCGGGGTGAGCTCCTACAATGAGCAGTTCTTC. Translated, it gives CASTSGVSSYNEQFF.

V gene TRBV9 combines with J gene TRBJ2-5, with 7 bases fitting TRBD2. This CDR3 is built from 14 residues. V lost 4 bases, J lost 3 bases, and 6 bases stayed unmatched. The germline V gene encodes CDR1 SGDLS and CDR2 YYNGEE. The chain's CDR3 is CASSPGGAEETQYF. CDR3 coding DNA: TGTGCCAGCAGCCCGGGGGGTGCAGAAGAGACCCAGTACTTC.

The CDR3 region is CASSLGSGSYNSPLHF. In DNA form, the CDR3 reads TGCGCCAGCAGCTTGGGGAGCGGGTCCTATAATTCACCCCTCCACTTT. The rearrangement links TRBV5-1 to TRBJ1-6; D uncertain. V was shortened by 0 bases and J by 1 base, with 8 bases between the two germline ends. Germline V gives CDR1 SGHRS, CDR2 YFSETQ. The CDR3 totals 16 residues. Using reference TRBV5-1 and TRBJ1-6 for the parts outside the CDR3, the full variable domain is KAGVTQTPRYLIKTRGQQVTLSCSPISGHRSVSWYQQTPGQGLQFLFEYFSETQRNKGNFPGRFSGRQFSNSRSEMNVSTLELGDSALYLCASSLGSGSYNSPLHFGNGTRLTVT.

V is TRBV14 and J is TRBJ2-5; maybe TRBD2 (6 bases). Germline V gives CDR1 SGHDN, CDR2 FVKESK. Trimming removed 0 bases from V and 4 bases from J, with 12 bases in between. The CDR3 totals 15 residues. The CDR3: CASSQDGGIRETQYF. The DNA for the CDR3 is TGTGCCAGCAGCCAAGATGGGGGGATACGAGAGACCCAGTACTTC.

The CDR3 spells CASSKEGRAEAFF. CDR3 coding DNA: TGTGCCAGCAGCAAGGAGGGAAGGGCTGAAGCTTTCTTT. The rearrangement joins TRBV7-3 to TRBJ1-1; no clear D gene. The ends were cut back, 5 bases at V and 6 bases at J, with 13 bases in the middle. Germline CDR1 is SGHTA and CDR2 is FQGTGA. This CDR3 contains 13 residues. The variable domain in full, with the rest retrieved from reference TRBV7-3 and TRBJ1-1, is GAGVSQTPSNKVTEKGKYVELRCDPISGHTALYWYRQSLGQGPEFLIYFQGTGAADDSGLPNDRFFAVRPEGSVSTLKIQRTERGDSAVYLCASSKEGRAEAFFGQGTRLTVV.

The CDR3 coding sequence is TGTGCCAGCAGCTCCGACAGGGGCCGTAGGGAGGGCTACACCTTC. Amino acid sequence: CASSSDRGRREGYTF. V is TRBV7-3 and J is TRBJ1-2, with 8 nucleotides matching TRBD1. Germline CDR1 reads SGHTA; CDR2 reads FQGTGA. The CDR3 totals 15 residues. Losses at the gene ends were 4 bases for V and 8 bases for J; bases not matched to a gene: 12.

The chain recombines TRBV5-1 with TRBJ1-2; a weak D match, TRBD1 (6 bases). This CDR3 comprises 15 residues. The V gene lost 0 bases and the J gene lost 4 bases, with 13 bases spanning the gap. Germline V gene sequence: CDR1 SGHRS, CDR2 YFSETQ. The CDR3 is CASSLEYGTIYGYTF. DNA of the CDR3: TGCGCCAGCAGCTTGGAGTACGGGACAATCTATGGCTACACCTTC.

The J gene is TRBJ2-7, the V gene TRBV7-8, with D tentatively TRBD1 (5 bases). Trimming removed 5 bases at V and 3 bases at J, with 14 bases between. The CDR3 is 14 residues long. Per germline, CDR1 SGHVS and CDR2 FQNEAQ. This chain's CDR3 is CASSPRPGFYEQYF. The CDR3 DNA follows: TGTGCCAGCAGCCCCCGTCCAGGGTTCTACGAGCAGTACTTC.

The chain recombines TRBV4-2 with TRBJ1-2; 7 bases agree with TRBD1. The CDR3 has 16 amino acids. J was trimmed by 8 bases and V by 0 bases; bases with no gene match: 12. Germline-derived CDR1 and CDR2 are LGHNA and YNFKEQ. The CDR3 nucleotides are TGTGCCAGCAGCCAAGATTCCATAAAGGGGGCGTTGGGCTACACCTTC. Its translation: CASSQDSIKGALGYTF.

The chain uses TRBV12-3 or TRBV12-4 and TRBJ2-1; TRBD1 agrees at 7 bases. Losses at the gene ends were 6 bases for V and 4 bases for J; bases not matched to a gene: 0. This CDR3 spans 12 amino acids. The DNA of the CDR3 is TGTGCCAGCAGGACAGGGTACAATGAGCAGTTCTTC. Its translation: CASRTGYNEQFF.

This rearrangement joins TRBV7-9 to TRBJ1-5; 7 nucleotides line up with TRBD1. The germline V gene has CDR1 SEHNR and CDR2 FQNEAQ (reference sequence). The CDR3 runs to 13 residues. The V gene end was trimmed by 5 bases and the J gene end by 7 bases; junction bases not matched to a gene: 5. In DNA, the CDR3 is TGTGCCAGCAGCACAGGGGCGCGGCAGCCCCAGCATTTT. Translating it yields CASSTGARQPQHF.